The sequence of this TCR beta chain was determined in a study of blood T cell repertoires in COVID-19. Overall study context: Researchers got acute and convalescent COVID-19 samples from the United States, Italy and Spain.

This study enrolled people aged about 18 to 90 from about 26 US geographic areas. Two negative PCRs, clearance, or symptom resolution characterized the recovered Cohort 3 donors. TCRdb's table, derived via immunoSEQ multiplex PCR, lists solely in-frame clones and lacks some. There are about 180,000 clones in the sample; more than 75% occur only once, and roughly 17% lies in the top ten. The CDR3 covers 15 residues. Germline loops: CDR1 GTSNPN, CDR2 SVGIG (reference sequence). Deletions cut 3 bases from V and 3 bases from J, with 15 bases between. Sequenced: PBMCs or T cells enriched from blood (not recorded which). The clonotype comes from a woman aged 50 to 60 who had recovered from COVID-19. This rearrangement joins TRBV30 to TRBJ2-4, with D maybe TRBD2 (7 bases). CDR3 DNA: TGTGCCTGGAGGGGGAGGGGACACCTCAAAAACATTCAGTACTTC. Translating gives CAWRGRGHLKNIQYF.